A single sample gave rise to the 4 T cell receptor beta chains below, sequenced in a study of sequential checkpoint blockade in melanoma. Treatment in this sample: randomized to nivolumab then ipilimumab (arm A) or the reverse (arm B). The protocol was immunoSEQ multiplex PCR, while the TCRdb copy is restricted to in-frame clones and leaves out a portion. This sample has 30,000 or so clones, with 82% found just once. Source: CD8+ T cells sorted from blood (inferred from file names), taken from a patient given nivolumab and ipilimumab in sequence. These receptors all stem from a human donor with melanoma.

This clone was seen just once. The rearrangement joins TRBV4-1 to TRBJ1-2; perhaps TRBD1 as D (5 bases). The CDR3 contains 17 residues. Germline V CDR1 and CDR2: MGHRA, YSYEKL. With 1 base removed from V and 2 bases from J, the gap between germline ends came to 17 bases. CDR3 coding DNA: TGCGCCAGCAGCCAAGGACCCAGGGCAGGGATAAACTATGGCTACACCTTC. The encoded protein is CASSQGPRAGINYGYTF.

CDR3 sequence: CAISDPGQPGNTIYF. CDR3 DNA sequence: TGTGCCATCAGTGACCCGGGACAACCTGGAAACACCATATATTTT. The rearrangement joins TRBV10-3 to TRBJ1-3, with D perhaps matching TRBD1 (6 bases). The CDR3 loop spans 15 amino acids. The germline gives CDR1 ENHRY, CDR2 SYGVKD. V gave up 3 bases and J gave up 2 bases, with 11 bases separating them.

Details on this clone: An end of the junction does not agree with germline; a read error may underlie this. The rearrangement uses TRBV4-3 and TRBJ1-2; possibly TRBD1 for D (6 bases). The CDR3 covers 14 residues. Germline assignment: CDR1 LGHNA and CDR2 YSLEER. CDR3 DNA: TGCGTCAGCAGCCAAGACAGGCTGCGTCGCGGCTACACCTTC. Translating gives CVSSQDRLRRGYTF.

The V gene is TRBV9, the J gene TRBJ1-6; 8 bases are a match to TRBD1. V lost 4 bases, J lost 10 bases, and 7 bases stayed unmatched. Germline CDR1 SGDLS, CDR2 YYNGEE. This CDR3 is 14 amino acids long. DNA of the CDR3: TGTGCCAGCAGCTGGACAGGGTTTGACTCACCCCTCCACTTT. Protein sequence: CASSWTGFDSPLHF.